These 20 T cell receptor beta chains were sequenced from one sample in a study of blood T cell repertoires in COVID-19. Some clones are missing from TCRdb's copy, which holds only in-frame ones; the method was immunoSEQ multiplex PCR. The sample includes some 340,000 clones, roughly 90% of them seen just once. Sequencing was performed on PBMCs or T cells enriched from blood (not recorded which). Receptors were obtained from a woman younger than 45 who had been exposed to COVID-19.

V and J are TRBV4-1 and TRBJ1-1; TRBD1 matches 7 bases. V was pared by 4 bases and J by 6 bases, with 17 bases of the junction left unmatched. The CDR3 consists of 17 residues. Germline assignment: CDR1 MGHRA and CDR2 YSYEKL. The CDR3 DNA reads TGCGCCAGCAGCCTCACTACAACAGGGACAGCCGCTCCTGAAGCTTTCTTT. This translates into CASSLTTTGTAAPEAFF.

CDR3 bases: TGCGCCAGCAGCCAAGGGGACACCTCCTACAATGAGCAGTTCTTC. Translating gives CASSQGDTSYNEQFF. J is TRBJ2-1 and V is TRBV4-1; possible D gene TRBD1, 6 bases. Looked up from germline, CDR1 is MGHRA and CDR2 is YSYEKL. V was pared by 1 base and J by 0 bases, with 7 bases between. There are 15 residues in the CDR3.

CDR3 DNA sequence: TGCGCCAGCAGCCAAGGGGAGCGGGGGTACCAAGAGACCCAGTACTTC. It yields the protein CASSQGERGYQETQYF. The V and J genes are TRBV4-1 and TRBJ2-5; 8 positions match TRBD2. CDR1 is MGHRA and CDR2 is YSYEKL in the germline V gene. J lost 0 bases, V lost 1 base, and 4 bases had no gene match. This CDR3 region has 16 residues.

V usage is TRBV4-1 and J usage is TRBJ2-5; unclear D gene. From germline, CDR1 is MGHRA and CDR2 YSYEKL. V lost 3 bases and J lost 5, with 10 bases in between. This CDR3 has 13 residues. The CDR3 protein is CASSHPPVETQYF. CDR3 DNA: TGCGCCAGCAGCCACCCCCCTGTCGAGACCCAGTACTTC.

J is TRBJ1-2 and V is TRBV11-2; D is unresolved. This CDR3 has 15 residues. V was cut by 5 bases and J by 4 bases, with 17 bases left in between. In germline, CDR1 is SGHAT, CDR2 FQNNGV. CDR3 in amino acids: CASSLSRDSSYGYTF. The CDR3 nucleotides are TGTGCCAGCAGCCTCAGCCGGGATTCTTCCTATGGCTACACCTTC.

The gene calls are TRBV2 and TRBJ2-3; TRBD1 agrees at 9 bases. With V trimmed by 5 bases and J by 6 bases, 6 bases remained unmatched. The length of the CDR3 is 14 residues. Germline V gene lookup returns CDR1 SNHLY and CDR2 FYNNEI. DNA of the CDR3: TGTGCCAGCAGTAACCGGGACAGGGCGGATACGCAGTATTTT. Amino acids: CASSNRDRADTQYF.

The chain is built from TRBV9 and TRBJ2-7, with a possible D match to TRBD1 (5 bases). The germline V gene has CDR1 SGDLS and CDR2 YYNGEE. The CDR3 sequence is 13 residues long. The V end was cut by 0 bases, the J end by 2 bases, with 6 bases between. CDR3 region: CASSVAGTYEQYF. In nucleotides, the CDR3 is TGTGCCAGCAGCGTAGCAGGGACCTACGAGCAGTACTTC.

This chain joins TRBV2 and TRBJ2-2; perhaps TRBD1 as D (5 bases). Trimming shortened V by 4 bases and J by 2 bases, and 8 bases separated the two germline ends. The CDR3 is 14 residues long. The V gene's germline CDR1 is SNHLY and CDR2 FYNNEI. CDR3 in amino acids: CASSGTPNTGELFF. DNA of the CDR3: TGTGCCAGCAGTGGGACACCTAACACCGGGGAGCTGTTTTTT.

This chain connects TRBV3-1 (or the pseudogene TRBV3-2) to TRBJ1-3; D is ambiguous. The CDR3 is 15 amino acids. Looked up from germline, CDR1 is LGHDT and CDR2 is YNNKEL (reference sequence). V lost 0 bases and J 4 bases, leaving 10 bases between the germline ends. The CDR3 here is CASSQDMRAGNTIYF. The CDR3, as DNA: TGTGCCAGCAGCCAAGATATGAGGGCGGGAAACACCATATATTTT.

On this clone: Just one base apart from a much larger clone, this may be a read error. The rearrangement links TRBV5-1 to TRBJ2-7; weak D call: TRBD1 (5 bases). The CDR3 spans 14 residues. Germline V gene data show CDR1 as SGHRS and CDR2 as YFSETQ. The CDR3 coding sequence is TGCACCAGCAGCTTGACACAGCTCCCAGGGGAGCAGTACTTC. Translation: CTSSLTQLPGEQYF.

The CDR3 coding sequence is TGTGCCGCACACAGGGGTTTGAATGAAAAACTGTTTTTT. It encodes CAAHRGLNEKLFF. The rearrangement uses TRBV10-3 and TRBJ1-4; 7 nucleotides align to TRBD1. Germline V gene sequence: CDR1 ENHRY, CDR2 SYGVKD. The CDR3 is 13 amino acids. V shed 11 bases, J shed 5 bases, and the junction held 8 bases outside the gene matches.

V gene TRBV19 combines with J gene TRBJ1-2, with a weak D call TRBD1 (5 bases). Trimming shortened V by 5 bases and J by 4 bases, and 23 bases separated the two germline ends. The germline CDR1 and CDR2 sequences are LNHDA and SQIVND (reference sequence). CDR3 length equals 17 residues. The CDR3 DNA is TGTGCCAGTAGTCAAGCAGGGCACAGCCTTAATCCCTATGGCTACACCTTC. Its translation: CASSQAGHSLNPYGYTF.

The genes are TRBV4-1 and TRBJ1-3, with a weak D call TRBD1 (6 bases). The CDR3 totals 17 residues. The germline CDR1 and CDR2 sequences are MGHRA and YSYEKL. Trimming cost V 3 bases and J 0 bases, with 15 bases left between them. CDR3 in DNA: TGCGCCAGCAGCCATGGACAGACTTCCTCCTCTGGAAACACCATATATTTT. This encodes CASSHGQTSSSGNTIYF.

CDR3 sequence: CASSFMGGSGVPYNEQFF. In nucleotides, the CDR3 is TGTGCCAGCAGTTTCATGGGGGGTAGCGGGGTACCGTACAATGAGCAGTTCTTC. J is TRBJ2-1 and V is TRBV27, with 8 positions matching TRBD2. Losses at the gene ends were 3 bases for V and 4 bases for J; bases not matched to a gene: 14. CDR3 length equals 18 residues. CDR1 is MNHEY, CDR2 SMNVEV, per germline (reference sequence).

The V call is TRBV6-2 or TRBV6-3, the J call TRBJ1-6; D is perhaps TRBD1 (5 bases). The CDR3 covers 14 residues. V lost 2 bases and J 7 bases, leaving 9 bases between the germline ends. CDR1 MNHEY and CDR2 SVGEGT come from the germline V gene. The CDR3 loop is CASSYGGENSPLHF. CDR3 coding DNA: TGTGCCAGCAGTTACGGGGGGGAAAATTCACCCCTCCACTTT.

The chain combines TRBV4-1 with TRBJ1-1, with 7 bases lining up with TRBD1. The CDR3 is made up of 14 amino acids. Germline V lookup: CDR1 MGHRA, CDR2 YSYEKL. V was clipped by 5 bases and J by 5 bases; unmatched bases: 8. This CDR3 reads CASSTLYRGTEAFF. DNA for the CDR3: TGCGCCAGCAGCACCCTATACAGGGGAACTGAAGCTTTCTTT.

CDR3 coding DNA: TGTGCCAGCACCGAGGAAGGTTTGGCTAATGAAAAACTGTTTTTT. This gives the protein CASTEEGLANEKLFF. V is TRBV2 and J is TRBJ1-4; D gene ambiguous. Germline V gene lookup returns CDR1 SNHLY and CDR2 FYNNEI. There are 15 residues in the CDR3. V was pared by 7 bases and J by 3 bases, with 15 bases between.

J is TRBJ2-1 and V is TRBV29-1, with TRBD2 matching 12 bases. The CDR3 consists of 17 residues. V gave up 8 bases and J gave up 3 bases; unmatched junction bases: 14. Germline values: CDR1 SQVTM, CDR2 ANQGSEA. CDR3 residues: CSSLGASGGAGYNEQFF. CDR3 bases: TGCAGCTCTCTCGGGGCTAGCGGGGGGGCCGGCTACAATGAGCAGTTCTTC.

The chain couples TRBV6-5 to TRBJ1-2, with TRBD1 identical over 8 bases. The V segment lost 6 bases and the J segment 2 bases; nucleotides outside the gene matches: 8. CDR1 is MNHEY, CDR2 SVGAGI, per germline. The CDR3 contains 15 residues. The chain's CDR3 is CASSWRTGWNYGYTF. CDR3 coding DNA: TGTGCCAGCAGCTGGCGGACAGGGTGGAACTATGGCTACACCTTC.

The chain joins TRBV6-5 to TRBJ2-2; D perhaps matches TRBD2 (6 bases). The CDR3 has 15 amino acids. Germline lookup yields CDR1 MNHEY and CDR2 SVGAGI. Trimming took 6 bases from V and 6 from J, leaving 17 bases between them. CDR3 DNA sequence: TGTGCCAGCAGAACTGGCCCCCCGGGGGCCGGGGAGCTGTTTTTT. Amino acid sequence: CASRTGPPGAGELFF.